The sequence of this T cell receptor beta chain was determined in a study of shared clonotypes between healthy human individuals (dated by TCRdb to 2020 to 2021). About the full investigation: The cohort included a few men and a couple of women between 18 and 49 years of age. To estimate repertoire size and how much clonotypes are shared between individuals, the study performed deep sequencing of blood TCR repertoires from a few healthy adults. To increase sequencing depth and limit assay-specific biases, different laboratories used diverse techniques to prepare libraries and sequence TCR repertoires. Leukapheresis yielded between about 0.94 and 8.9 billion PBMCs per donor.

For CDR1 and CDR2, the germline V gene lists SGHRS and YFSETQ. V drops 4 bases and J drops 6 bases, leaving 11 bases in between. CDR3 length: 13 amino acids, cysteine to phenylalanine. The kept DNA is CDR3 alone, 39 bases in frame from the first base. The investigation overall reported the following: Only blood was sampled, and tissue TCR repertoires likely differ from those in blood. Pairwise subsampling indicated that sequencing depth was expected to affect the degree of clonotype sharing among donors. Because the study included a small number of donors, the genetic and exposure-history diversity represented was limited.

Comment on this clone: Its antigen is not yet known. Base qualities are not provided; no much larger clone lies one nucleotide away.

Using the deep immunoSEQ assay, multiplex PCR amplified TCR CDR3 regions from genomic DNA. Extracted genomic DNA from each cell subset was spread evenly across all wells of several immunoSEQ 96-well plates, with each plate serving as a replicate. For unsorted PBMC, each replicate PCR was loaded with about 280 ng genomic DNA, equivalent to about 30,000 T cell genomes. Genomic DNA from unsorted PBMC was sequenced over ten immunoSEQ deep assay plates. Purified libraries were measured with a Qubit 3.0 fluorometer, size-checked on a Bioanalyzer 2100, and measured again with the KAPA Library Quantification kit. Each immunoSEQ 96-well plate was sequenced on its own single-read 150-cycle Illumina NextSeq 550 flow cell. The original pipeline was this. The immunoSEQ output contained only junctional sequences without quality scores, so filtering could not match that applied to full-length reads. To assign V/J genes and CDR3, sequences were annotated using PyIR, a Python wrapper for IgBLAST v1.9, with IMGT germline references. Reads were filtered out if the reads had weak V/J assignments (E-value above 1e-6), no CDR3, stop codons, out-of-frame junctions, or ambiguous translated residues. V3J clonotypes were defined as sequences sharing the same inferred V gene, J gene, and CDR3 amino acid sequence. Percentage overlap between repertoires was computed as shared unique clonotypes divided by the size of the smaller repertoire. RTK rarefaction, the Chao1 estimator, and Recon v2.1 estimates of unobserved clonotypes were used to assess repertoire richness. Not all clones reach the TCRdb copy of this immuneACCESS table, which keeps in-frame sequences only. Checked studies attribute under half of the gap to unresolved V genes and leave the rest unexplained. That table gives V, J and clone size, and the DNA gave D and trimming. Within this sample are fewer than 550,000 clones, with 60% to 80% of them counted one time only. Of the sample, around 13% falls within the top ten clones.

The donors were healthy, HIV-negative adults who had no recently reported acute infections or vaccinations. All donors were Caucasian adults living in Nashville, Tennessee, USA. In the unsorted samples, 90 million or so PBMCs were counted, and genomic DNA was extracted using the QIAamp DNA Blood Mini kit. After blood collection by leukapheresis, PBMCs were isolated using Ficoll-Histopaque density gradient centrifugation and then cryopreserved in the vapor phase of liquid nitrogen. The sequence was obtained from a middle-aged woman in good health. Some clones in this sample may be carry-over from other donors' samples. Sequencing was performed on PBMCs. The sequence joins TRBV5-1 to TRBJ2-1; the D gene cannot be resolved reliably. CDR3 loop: CASSLGWGNEQFF. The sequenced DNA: TGCGCCAGCAGCCTGGGTTGGGGCAATGAGCAGTTCTTC.